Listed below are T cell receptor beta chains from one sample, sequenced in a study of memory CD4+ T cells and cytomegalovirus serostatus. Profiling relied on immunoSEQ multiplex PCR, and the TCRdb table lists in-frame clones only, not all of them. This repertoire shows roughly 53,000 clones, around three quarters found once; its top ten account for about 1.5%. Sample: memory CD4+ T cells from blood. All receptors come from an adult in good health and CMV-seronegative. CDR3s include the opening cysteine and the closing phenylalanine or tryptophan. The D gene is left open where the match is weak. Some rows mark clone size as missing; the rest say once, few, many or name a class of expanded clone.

CASRTSGSLEQFF TGTGCCAGCAGGACTAGCGGGAGCCTTGAGCAGTTCTTC TRBD2 TRBV27 . TRBJ2-1
CASSLSGANSYEQYF TGTGCCAGCAGCTTGTCAGGAGCGAACTCCTACGAGCAGTACTTC . TRBV11-3 few TRBJ2-7
CASSFPTAGGETQYF TGTGCCAGCAGTTTCCCGACAGCGGGGGGAGAGACCCAGTACTTC TRBD2 TRBV6-5 . TRBJ2-5
CASSSAYRDNYGYTF TGTGCCAGCAGCTCCGCCTACAGGGATAACTATGGCTACACCTTC . TRBV7-9 . TRBJ1-2
CASSPGQGAVDEQYF TGTGCCAGCAGCCCAGGACAGGGGGCTGTAGACGAGCAGTACTTC TRBD1 TRBV5-8 once TRBJ2-7
CASSYTNSYEQYF TGTGCCAGCAGTTACACCAACTCCTACGAGCAGTACTTC . TRBV6-5 . TRBJ2-7
CASSSPGLNTEAFF TGTGCCAGCAGTTCGCCAGGGTTGAACACTGAAGCTTTCTTT . TRBV28 . TRBJ1-1
CASSPGGDQYGYTF TGTGCCAGCAGCCCTGGGGGGGACCAGTATGGCTACACCTTC . TRBV5-4 . TRBJ1-2
CASSVAGGVPYEQYF TGTGCCAGCAGCGTAGCGGGCGGGGTCCCCTACGAGCAGTACTTC . TRBV9 . TRBJ2-7
CASSLRFYGYTF TGTGCCAGCAGCCTCAGGTTTTATGGCTACACCTTC . TRBV28 . TRBJ1-2
CASSLLGTRIETQYF TGTGCTAGCAGCTTACTGGGGACTAGGATCGAGACCCAGTACTTC TRBD2 TRBV7-7 . TRBJ2-5
CASSMPGQKGAQQYF TGTGCCAGTAGTATGCCGGGACAGAAAGGAGCGCAGCAGTACTTC TRBD1 TRBV19 . TRBJ2-7
CASSVASGAPGGEQFF TGTGCCAGCAGCGTAGCTAGCGGGGCCCCCGGGGGTGAGCAGTTCTTC TRBD2 TRBV9 once TRBJ2-1
CASSQSRGLNEQYF TGCGCCAGCAGTCAATCGCGGGGTCTTAACGAGCAGTACTTC . TRBV23-1 . TRBJ2-7
CASSRIEVGPNTGELFF TGTGCCAGCTCAAGAATCGAGGTAGGGCCGAACACCGGGGAGCTGTTTTTT . TRBV18 . TRBJ2-2
CASSHYRVLDYGYTF TGCGCCAGCAGCCACTACAGGGTGCTGGACTATGGCTACACCTTC . TRBV4-3 . TRBJ1-2
CASSVGGQGAHEQYF TGTGCCAGCAGCGTAGGAGGCCAGGGGGCCCACGAGCAGTACTTC TRBD1 TRBV9 . TRBJ2-7
CASSPNTATNEKLFF TGTGCCAGCTCACCCAACACAGCAACTAATGAAAAACTGTTTTTT . TRBV18 medium-sized TRBJ1-4
CSVGIQGTKTQYF TGCAGCGTGGGAATACAGGGGACAAAGACCCAGTACTTC TRBD1 TRBV29-1 . TRBJ2-5
CASSLPQADTQYF TGTGCCAGCAGCTTGCCCCAGGCAGATACGCAGTATTTT . TRBV5-6 . TRBJ2-3
CASSKALKDRGIWEQFF TGTGCCAGCAGCAAAGCGCTGAAGGACAGGGGGATTTGGGAGCAGTTCTTC . TRBV21-1 . TRBJ2-1
CASSLQGGGWDTQYF TGTGCCAGCAGCTTACAAGGGGGCGGGTGGGATACGCAGTATTTT TRBD1 TRBV11-2 . TRBJ2-3
CASSLVARGAYEQYF TGTGCCAGCAGCTTAGTTGCGCGAGGGGCCTACGAGCAGTACTTC . TRBV7-8 . TRBJ2-7
CASSPIRQGGGEKLFF TGTGCCAGCAGTCCCATTAGACAGGGCGGGGGTGAAAAACTGTTTTTT TRBD1 TRBV28 . TRBJ1-4
CASSVAMNTEAFF TGTGCCAGCAGCGTAGCGATGAACACTGAAGCTTTCTTT . TRBV9 . TRBJ1-1
CASSADRAGDTDTQYF TGTGCCAGCAGCGCGGACAGGGCGGGGGACACAGATACGCAGTATTTT . TRBV5-4 . TRBJ2-3
CASTDRFAYEQYF TGTGCCAGCACCGACAGGTTCGCCTACGAGCAGTACTTC . TRBV9 . TRBJ2-7
CASSVDRVDTGELFF TGTGCCAGCAGTGTGGACAGGGTTGACACCGGGGAGCTGTTTTTT TRBD1 TRBV6-1 . TRBJ2-2
CASSPPGLSYEQYF TGTGCCAGCTCACCACCAGGGCTGTCCTACGAGCAGTACTTC . TRBV18 . TRBJ2-7
CASSGSFTSPLHF TGTGCCAGCAGCGGGAGTTTCACTTCACCCCTCCACTTT . TRBV5-6 . TRBJ1-6
CASRRGQQGQPQHF TGTGCCAGCAGGCGAGGACAGCAAGGACAGCCCCAGCATTTT . TRBV6-6 once TRBJ1-5
CASSLAGGKETQYF TGTGCCAGCAGTTTAGCAGGGGGTAAGGAGACCCAGTACTTC TRBD1 TRBV28 . TRBJ2-5
CASRTGDMNEQFF TGTGCCAGCAGGACAGGGGATATGAATGAGCAGTTCTTC TRBD1 TRBV6-1 . TRBJ2-1
CASSPRGISLLQETQYF TGTGCCAGCAGCCCAAGGGGGATCTCTCTGCTCCAAGAGACCCAGTACTTC . TRBV7-9 . TRBJ2-5
CATSTGTASYEQYF TGTGCCACCTCAACCGGGACGGCGTCCTACGAGCAGTACTTC . TRBV28 . TRBJ2-7
CASRGNRDSSYEQYF TGTGCCAGCAGAGGAAACCGGGACAGTTCCTACGAGCAGTACTTC TRBD1 TRBV28 . TRBJ2-7
CASSQVSGSFNNEQFF TGCGCCAGCAGCCAGGTTAGCGGGAGTTTCAACAATGAGCAGTTCTTC TRBD2 TRBV4-3 . TRBJ2-1
CASSKRTGSDGYTF TGTGCCAGCAGTAAACGGACAGGATCGGATGGCTACACCTTC TRBD1 TRBV27 . TRBJ1-2
CASSGVFGGFFNEQYF TGTGCCAGCAGTGGAGTCTTCGGGGGGTTCTTCAACGAGCAGTACTTC TRBD2 TRBV2 . TRBJ2-7
CASSLGRDTQYF TGTGCCAGCAGTTTAGGTAGGGATACGCAGTATTTT . TRBV28 . TRBJ2-3
CASSQEHRVYEQYF TGTGCCAGCAGCCAAGAGCACAGGGTTTACGAGCAGTACTTC . TRBV14 . TRBJ2-7
CASSTGQGGQPQHF TGTGCCAGTAGTACCGGACAGGGGGGGCAGCCCCAGCATTTT TRBD1 TRBV19 . TRBJ1-5
CASSAGTGSNQPQHF TGCGCCAGCAGCGCCGGGACAGGTAGCAATCAGCCCCAGCATTTT TRBD1 TRBV5-1 . TRBJ1-5
CASSDSGKSPLHF TGTGCCAGCAGTGACTCGGGGAAATCACCCCTCCACTTT . TRBV2 . TRBJ1-6
CASSSAGRWNGYTF TGTGCCAGCAGTTCAGCAGGGCGGTGGAATGGCTACACCTTC . TRBV28 . TRBJ1-2
CASSPSGNTEAFF TGTGCCAGCAGTCCCAGTGGGAACACTGAAGCTTTCTTT . TRBV6-1 . TRBJ1-1